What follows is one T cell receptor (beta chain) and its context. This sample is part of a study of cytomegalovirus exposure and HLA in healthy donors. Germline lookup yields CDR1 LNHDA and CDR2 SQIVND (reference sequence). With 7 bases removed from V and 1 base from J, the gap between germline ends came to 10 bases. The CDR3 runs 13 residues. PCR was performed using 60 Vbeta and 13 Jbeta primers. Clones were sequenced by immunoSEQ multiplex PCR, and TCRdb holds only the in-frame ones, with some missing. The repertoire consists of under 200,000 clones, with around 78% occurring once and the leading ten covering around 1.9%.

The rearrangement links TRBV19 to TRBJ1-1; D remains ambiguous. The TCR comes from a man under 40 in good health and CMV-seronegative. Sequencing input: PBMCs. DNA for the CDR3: TGTGCCAGTACCTTGGGAGGGAACACTGAAGCTTTCTTT. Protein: CASTLGGNTEAFF.